These 8 T cell receptor beta chains share one sample of origin, sequenced in a study of T cells in Graves' hyperthyroidism and ophthalmopathy. TCR beta CDR3 regions were amplified from RNA. HTBI primers were used for first-round RT-PCR of the TCR CDR3. TCRdb re-called the multiplex PCR reads with MiXCR, one entry per CDR3 protein. The table includes 550,000 to 800,000 distinct CDR3 sequences, roughly 15% detected once. Sequenced sample: blood. Receptors were obtained from a man aged 18-30 years with Graves' hyperthyroidism.

This clonotype was counted many times. The chain combines TRBV30 with TRBJ1-2; 12 bases agree with TRBD1. This CDR3 region has 15 residues. The V gene end was trimmed by 3 bases and the J gene end by 5 bases; junction bases not matched to a gene: 7. In germline, CDR1 is GTSNPN, CDR2 SVGIG (reference sequence). CDR3 coding DNA: TGTGCCTGGAGCACGGGACAGGGGGCTAGGTATGGCTACACCTTC. Its translation is CAWSTGQGARYGYTF.

CDR3 bases: TGTGCCAGCAGTCCCCGGGGGGGGCAACACAATGAGCAGTTCTTC. Protein product: CASSPRGGQHNEQFF. J is TRBJ2-1 and V is TRBV12-3 or TRBV12-4; 8 bases fit TRBD2. Unmatched junction bases numbered 8, after V lost 5 bases and J lost 5 bases. The CDR3 has 15 amino acids.

There are many counts of this clonotype. The chain is built from TRBV28 and TRBJ1-1, with D tentatively TRBD1 (5 bases). The V end was cut by 4 bases, the J end by 1 base, with 13 bases between. The CDR3 is made up of 15 amino acids. The germline gives CDR1 MDHEN, CDR2 SYDVKM. CDR3 residues: CASSSYFRENTEAFF. DNA for the CDR3: TGTGCCAGCAGTTCATACTTCAGGGAGAACACTGAAGCTTTCTTT.

This clonotype was detected many times. This chain links TRBV28 with TRBJ2-1; 8 nucleotides agree with TRBD2. This CDR3 is built from 15 residues. Per germline, CDR1 MDHEN and CDR2 SYDVKM. V trimming: 6 bases; J trimming: 4 bases; junction bases outside the gene matches: 8. DNA for the CDR3: TGTGCCAGCAGCCTCCGACCTAGCGGGTACAATGAGCAGTTCTTC. Protein product: CASSLRPSGYNEQFF.

The chain combines TRBV19 with TRBJ2-7, with 8 nucleotides matching TRBD2. The CDR3 loop spans 17 amino acids. Trimming at V came to 5 bases and at J to 2 bases, leaving 14 bases not matched to a gene. Per germline, CDR1 LNHDA and CDR2 SQIVND (reference sequence). In DNA form, the CDR3 reads TGTGCCAGTAGTCGAGATAGCGGGATAGCAGGAGCCTACGAGCAGTACTTC. It translates to CASSRDSGIAGAYEQYF.

The chain has TRBV10-3 and TRBJ2-7; D unresolved. The CDR3 length is 14 residues. V lost 4 bases, J lost 1 base, and 11 bases lay in between. The germline gives CDR1 ENHRY, CDR2 SYGVKD. The CDR3 sequence is CAISVRLRSYEQYF. DNA for the CDR3: TGTGCCATCAGTGTAAGGTTACGATCCTACGAGCAGTACTTC.

The rearrangement uses TRBV7-6 and TRBJ2-1, with D perhaps TRBD1 (6 bases). Per germline, CDR1 SGHVS and CDR2 FNYEAQ. The CDR3 spans 17 residues. V lost 1 base and J 0 bases, leaving 13 bases between the germline ends. The CDR3 reads CASSLGDTPSSYNEQFF. CDR3 nucleotide sequence: TGTGCCAGCAGCTTAGGGGACACCCCAAGCTCCTACAATGAGCAGTTCTTC.

This clonotype showed up many times. The chain recombines TRBV20-1 with TRBJ2-7; D is possibly TRBD2 (6 bases). Germline values: CDR1 DFQATT, CDR2 SNEGSKA (reference sequence). The CDR3 is 13 amino acids. Deletions cut 2 bases from V and 0 bases from J, with 8 bases between. DNA for the CDR3: TGCAGTGCTAGACGGGAGAGCTCCTACGAGCAGTACTTC. It yields the protein CSARRESSYEQYF.